These 27 T cell receptor beta chains were sequenced from one sample in a study of cytomegalovirus exposure and HLA in healthy donors. With 60 Vbeta and 13 Jbeta primers, the PCR was carried out. Clones were sequenced by immunoSEQ multiplex PCR, and TCRdb holds only the in-frame ones, with some missing. The profile shows 220,000 or so clones, 70% to 80% of them singletons. Source material: PBMCs. These receptor sequences come from a woman aged 25-40 years in good health and CMV-seronegative.

This clone has just a few counts. V usage is TRBV6-4 and J usage is TRBJ2-2; 7 bases align to TRBD1. Germline V gene data show CDR1 as MRHNA and CDR2 as SNTAGT. V lost 6 bases to trimming and J lost 5 bases; unmatched junction nucleotides: 6. The CDR3 covers 14 residues. Here the CDR3 reads CASSRQGSTGELFF. The CDR3 bases are TGTGCCAGCAGCCGACAGGGAAGTACCGGGGAGCTGTTTTTT.

The CDR3 sequence is CASSIFTGTDGYTF. In DNA, the CDR3 is TGTGCCAGCAGCATATTTACAGGGACGGATGGCTACACCTTC. The chain links TRBV6-6 to TRBJ1-2; TRBD1 is a possible D gene (6 bases). In germline, CDR1 is MNHNY, CDR2 SVGAGI (reference sequence). Between the trimmed V and J ends, which lost 6 bases and 6 bases, there was a span of 17 bases. The CDR3 is 14 residues long.

This clone was picked up one time. A junction end diverges from the germline sequence, so it may reflect a read error. The chain employs TRBV7-9 and TRBJ1-1; 10 nucleotides line up with TRBD1. From germline, CDR1 is SEHNR and CDR2 FQNEAQ (reference sequence). The CDR3 totals 12 residues. The CDR3 loop reads CSSSDRGLEAFF. CDR3 bases: TGTTCCAGCAGCGACAGGGGGCTGGAAGCTTTCTTT.

The gene calls are TRBV7-9 and TRBJ1-5; possibly TRBD1 for D (5 bases). Per the germline V gene, CDR1 is SEHNR and CDR2 is FQNEAQ (reference sequence). The CDR3 is made up of 15 amino acids. Trimming shortened V by 5 bases and J by 2 bases, and 13 bases separated the two germline ends. CDR3 region: CASSPAGGGNQPQHF. The CDR3 nucleotides are TGTGCCAGCAGCCCGGCCGGGGGAGGCAATCAGCCCCAGCATTTT. Combining the CDR3 with reference TRBV7-9 and TRBJ1-5 gives the whole variable domain DTGVSQNPRHKITKRGQNVTFRCDPISEHNRLYWYRQTLGQGPEFLTYFQNEAQLEKSRLLSDRFSAERPKGSFSTLEIQRTEQGDSAMYLCASSPAGGGNQPQHFGDGTRLSIL.

The chain links TRBV19 to TRBJ2-3; D might be TRBD1 (5 bases). V was pared by 1 base and J by 5 bases, with 10 bases between. The CDR3 spans 14 residues. CDR1 and CDR2 (germline): LNHDA, SQIVND (reference sequence). The CDR3 sequence: CASSIGQLIDTQYF. CDR3 DNA sequence: TGTGCCAGTAGTATAGGACAGCTCATAGATACGCAGTATTTT.

Only a few counts were recorded for this clone. The chain couples TRBV18 to TRBJ2-3; the match to TRBD2 covers 8 bases. With V trimmed by 4 bases and J by 0 bases, 9 bases remained unmatched. CDR3 length equals 17 residues. CDR1 and CDR2 (germline): KGHSH, LQKENI. The CDR3 loop reads CASSLLPLAGSTDTQYF. CDR3 in DNA: TGTGCCAGCTCACTACTTCCCCTAGCGGGTAGCACAGATACGCAGTATTTT. Variable domain in full (rest from reference TRBV18 and TRBJ2-3): NAGVMQNPRHLVRRRGQEARLRCSPMKGHSHVYWYRQLPEEGLKFMVYLQKENIIDESGMPKERFSAEFPKEGPSILRIQQVVRGDSAAYFCASSLLPLAGSTDTQYFGPGTRLTVL.

The chain recombines TRBV19 with TRBJ2-1, with TRBD2 as a possible D gene (5 bases). CDR1 is LNHDA and CDR2 is SQIVND in the germline V gene (reference sequence). This CDR3 comprises 15 residues. Trimming left V 3 bases short and J 4 bases short, with 13 bases between. Here the CDR3 reads CASSMASHSYNEQFF. CDR3 nucleotides: TGTGCCAGTAGTATGGCTAGCCACAGTTACAATGAGCAGTTCTTC.

The gene calls are TRBV4-1 and TRBJ2-5; 13 positions match TRBD2. CDR1 MGHRA and CDR2 YSYEKL come from the germline V gene. V lost 0 bases to trimming and J lost 1 base; unmatched junction nucleotides: 5. The CDR3 covers 18 residues. CDR3 protein: CASSQDRLAGGIQETQYF. CDR3 nucleotide sequence: TGCGCCAGCAGCCAAGATAGACTAGCGGGGGGAATCCAAGAGACCCAGTACTTC.

The chain joins TRBV15 to TRBJ2-2; D possibly corresponds to TRBD2 (6 bases). V was cut by 0 bases and J by 1 base, with 15 bases left in between. This CDR3 region has 18 residues. The germline gives CDR1 LNHNV, CDR2 YYDKDF (reference sequence). The CDR3 region is CATSRDILSGQNTGELFF. CDR3 coding DNA: TGTGCCACCAGCAGAGATATTTTGAGCGGGCAGAACACCGGGGAGCTGTTTTTT.

The V call is TRBV19, the J call TRBJ1-2, with 7 bases matching TRBD1. The length of the CDR3 is 15 residues. The germline gives CDR1 LNHDA, CDR2 SQIVND (reference sequence). J was trimmed by 4 bases and V by 1 base; bases with no gene match: 6. The CDR3 is CASSIAAGQTYGYTF. DNA of the CDR3: TGTGCCAGTAGTATAGCCGCGGGACAGACCTATGGCTACACCTTC. The whole variable domain, filled in from reference TRBV19 and TRBJ1-2, reads DGGITQSPKYLFRKEGQNVTLSCEQNLNHDAMYWYRQDPGQGLRLIYYSQIVNDFQKGDIAEGYSVSREKKESFPLTVTSAQKNPTAFYLCASSIAAGQTYGYTFGSGTRLTVV.

V gene TRBV25-1 combines with J gene TRBJ2-7; 11 positions agree with TRBD1. The CDR3 totals 16 residues. V was clipped by 0 bases and J by 8 bases; unmatched bases: 9. CDR1 MGHDK and CDR2 SYGVNS come from the germline V gene. CDR3 sequence reads: CASSEYGGTGGEKQYF. The CDR3 region has the DNA TGTGCCAGCAGTGAATATGGGGGGACAGGGGGGGAGAAGCAGTACTTC.

The chain combines TRBV5-1 with TRBJ1-1, with D maybe TRBD1 (5 bases). Germline V gene lookup returns CDR1 SGHRS and CDR2 YFSETQ. Between the trimmed V and J ends, which lost 4 bases and 2 bases, there was a span of 12 bases. CDR3 length: 14 residues. CDR3 DNA sequence: TGCGCCAGCAGCCGTTACCAGGGAAACACTGAAGCTTTCTTT. Translated: CASSRYQGNTEAFF.

This clone has only one observation. This chain joins TRBV7-6 and TRBJ2-3; TRBD2 aligns across 9 bases. The CDR3 totals 15 residues. V trimming: 1 base; J trimming: 6 bases; junction bases outside the gene matches: 5. CDR1 and CDR2 from the germline V gene are SGHVS and FNYEAQ. The CDR3 is CASSLGPSGTDTQYF. The DNA of the CDR3 is TGTGCCAGCAGCTTAGGTCCTAGCGGGACGGATACGCAGTATTTT. Full variable domain (remainder filled in from reference TRBV7-6 and TRBJ2-3): GAGVSQSPRYKVTKRGQDVALRCDPISGHVSLYWYRQALGQGPEFLTYFNYEAQQDKSGLPNDRFSAERPEGSISTLTIQRTEQRDSAMYRCASSLGPSGTDTQYFGPGTRLTVL.

As to this clone: One end of the junction is discordant with germline, which a read error may explain. CDR3 protein: CASTAAGEKIF. The DNA for the CDR3 is TGTGCCAGCACCGCGGCCGGGGAAAAAATCTTT. V is TRBV6-1 and J is TRBJ1-1; D not certain. Germline loops: CDR1 MNHNS, CDR2 SASEGT. This CDR3 has 11 residues.

This chain links TRBV10-3 with TRBJ2-7, with 10 nucleotides matching TRBD2. The CDR3 is 20 amino acids. Germline trimming cut 4 bases from V and 2 bases from J; bases unmatched to any gene: 20. CDR1 is ENHRY and CDR2 is SYGVKD in the germline V gene. As DNA, the CDR3 is TGTGCCATCAGTGCATCTCCGCCTATCGGTAGCGGGGGGTCCACCTACGAGCAGTACTTC. Translating gives CAISASPPIGSGGSTYEQYF.

This clone was seen a handful of times. The J gene is TRBJ2-3, the V gene TRBV6-5; TRBD2 might be the D (6 bases). The CDR3 has 14 amino acids. The V and J ends lost 6 bases and 4 bases respectively, with 14 bases between them. Germline values: CDR1 MNHEY, CDR2 SVGAGI. In nucleotides, the CDR3 is TGTGCCAGCAGGCCGGGACTGCGCCCAGATACGCAGTATTTT. Translation: CASRPGLRPDTQYF.

This clone was detected once. The chain is built from TRBV15 and TRBJ1-5, with D unresolved. CDR1 is LNHNV, CDR2 YYDKDF, per germline (reference sequence). V dropped 0 bases and J dropped 1 base, with 7 bases sitting between them. The length of the CDR3 is 15 residues. The CDR3 loop is CATSRDAVSNQPQHF. The CDR3 DNA reads TGTGCCACCAGCAGAGATGCGGTGAGCAATCAGCCCCAGCATTTT.

The V call is TRBV6-4, the J call TRBJ1-2, with D tentatively TRBD1 (6 bases). Per germline, CDR1 MRHNA and CDR2 SNTAGT. The CDR3 is 14 amino acids. Trimming left V 3 bases short and J 6 bases short, with 14 bases between. The CDR3 sequence is CASSESGRGHGYTF. The CDR3 nucleotides are TGTGCCAGCAGTGAAAGCGGCAGGGGACATGGCTACACCTTC.

This sequence joins TRBV5-4 and TRBJ1-5, with 7 bases identical to TRBD1. The germline CDR1 and CDR2 sequences are SGHNT and YYREEE (reference sequence). The ends lost 1 base at V and 5 bases at J; junction bases unmatched: 12. The CDR3 is 17 residues long. The CDR3 bases are TGTGCCAGCAGCTTGCTCCCGTCCGTGACAGGGCATCAGCCCCAGCATTTT. It is translated as CASSLLPSVTGHQPQHF.

V and J are TRBV18 and TRBJ1-2, with 9 bases identical to TRBD1. The germline V gene has CDR1 KGHSH and CDR2 LQKENI. The CDR3 extends over 16 amino acids. With 1 base clipped from V and 4 bases from J, the junction kept 7 bases outside the gene matches. Here the CDR3 DNA reads TGTGCCAGCTCACCACTCACAGGGGGCTGGTCCTATGGCTACACCTTC. Translated: CASSPLTGGWSYGYTF.

This clone occurred a few times. J is TRBJ1-1 and V is TRBV6-1; no definite D call. Germline loops: CDR1 MNHNS, CDR2 SASEGT. The CDR3 is 12 residues long. V dropped 2 bases and J dropped 5 bases, with 6 bases sitting between them. The CDR3 sequence: CASSERGTEAFF. The DNA of the CDR3 is TGTGCCAGCAGTGAACGGGGAACTGAAGCTTTCTTT.

The sample holds one count of this clone. The chain recombines TRBV7-8 with TRBJ2-7; maybe TRBD1 (6 bases). Per germline, CDR1 SGHVS and CDR2 FQNEAQ. The ends were cut back, 3 bases at V and 6 bases at J, with 12 bases in the middle. This CDR3 contains 13 residues. Written as DNA, the CDR3 is TGTGCCAGCAGCTTCGAAGAGACAGGCGAGCAGTACTTC. It yields the protein CASSFEETGEQYF.

This clone came up a few times. The chain joins TRBV4-1 to TRBJ2-4; no definite D call. CDR3 length: 14 residues. The V end was cut by 4 bases, the J end by 1 base, with 8 bases between. Germline assignment: CDR1 MGHRA and CDR2 YSYEKL. CDR3 in amino acids: CASSPTGAKNIQYF. The CDR3 DNA reads as TGCGCCAGCAGCCCCACCGGGGCCAAAAACATTCAGTACTTC.

This rearrangement joins TRBV5-4 to TRBJ2-3; 7 bases are a match to TRBD2. Germline loops: CDR1 SGHNT, CDR2 YYREEE (reference sequence). Trimming cost V 0 bases and J 1 base; bases outside gene matches: 5. CDR3 length: 16 residues. The CDR3 DNA reads TGTGCCAGCAGCTTGGTCGCTAGCGGACGCACAGATACGCAGTATTTT. Protein: CASSLVASGRTDTQYF.

The rearrangement joins TRBV30 to TRBJ1-1; 7 positions match TRBD1. The CDR3 length is 12 residues. Germline CDR1 and CDR2: GTSNPN and SVGIG (reference sequence). Trimming cost V 4 bases and J 4 bases; bases outside gene matches: 3. The CDR3 is CAWTQGGTEAFF. For the CDR3, the DNA is TGTGCCTGGACTCAGGGGGGCACTGAAGCTTTCTTT.

The chain carries TRBV30 and TRBJ1-2; maybe TRBD1 (6 bases). Trimming pared 4 bases from V and 1 base from J, leaving 16 bases between. The germline gives CDR1 GTSNPN, CDR2 SVGIG (reference sequence). This CDR3 contains 15 residues. In DNA, the CDR3 is TGTGCCTGGAACTCCGGGACACTTATTAACTATGGCTACACCTTC. Protein product: CAWNSGTLINYGYTF.

V gene TRBV6-1 combines with J gene TRBJ1-5; the D is unclear. The CDR3 loop spans 13 amino acids. Germline V lookup: CDR1 MNHNS, CDR2 SASEGT. V was cut by 8 bases and J by 9 bases, with 17 bases left in between. CDR3 coding DNA: TGTGCCAGCTCAATGGGAGACTCGAGGCCCCAGCATTTT. Amino acid sequence: CASSMGDSRPQHF.